This T cell receptor (beta chain) was sequenced in a study of neoadjuvant nivolumab and ipilimumab in lung cancer. Of note for this clone: No antigen is known for it.

The assay was immunoSEQ multiplex PCR, and TCRdb's table has in-frame clones only and misses some. The repertoire holds some 29,000 clones, about 83% seen once, with about 5.5% in the top ten. Broader study findings: TCR clonality did not significantly correlate with pathologic tumor regression. TCR richness and clonality were higher in tumors than adjacent uninvolved lung. Pretherapy blood TCR richness correlated positively with resected tumor richness.

The germline V gene has CDR1 SGHKS and CDR2 YYEKEE (reference sequence). V trimming: 0 bases; J trimming: 11 bases; junction bases outside the gene matches: 9. This CDR3 comprises 15 residues. The sample here was tumor tissue, taken after neoadjuvant nivolumab, alone or with ipilimumab, at or shortly before surgery. The TCR was taken from an adult with non-small cell lung cancer. The V call is TRBV5-5, the J call TRBJ1-1; 11 positions match TRBD1. The CDR3: CASSLAGQGARLAFF. CDR3 in DNA: TGTGCCAGCAGCTTGGCTGGACAGGGGGCGCGATTGGCTTTCTTT. The full variable domain, its missing parts supplied by reference TRBV5-5 and TRBJ1-1, is DAGVTQSPTHLIKTRGQQVTLRCSPISGHKSVSWYQQVLGQGPQFIFQYYEKEERGRGNFPDRFSARQFPNYSSELNVNALLLGDSALYLCASSLAGQGARLAFFGQGTRLTVV.